The rows below give T cell receptor beta chains drawn from one sample of a study of T cell responses to AZD1222 COVID-19 vaccine. TCRdb's copy holds only in-frame clones and misses some; the assay was immunoSEQ multiplex PCR. The sample has about 140,000 clones, approximately 86% seen once. This material consisted of peripheral blood, taken 28 days after the second dose of the MenACWY control vaccine. The receptors come from an adult who received the MenACWY meningococcal vaccine as a control. The CDR3 runs from the conserved cysteine through the conserved F or W. The D gene is left open where the match is weak. Expanded clones get a size class; other rows say once, few or many, or leave the size out.

V,J,size,length,D,CDR3,DNA
TRBV27,TRBJ2-7,.,14,TRBD2,CASSDGGLAYEQYF,TGTGCCAGCAGTGATGGGGGACTAGCCTACGAGCAGTACTTC
TRBV12-3/TRBV12-4,TRBJ2-7,.,12,TRBD1,CATGTGTLEQYF,TGTGCCACCGGGACAGGGACCCTAGAGCAGTACTTC
TRBV7-9,TRBJ2-3,.,13,TRBD1,CASSSLLDRVPYF,TGTGCCAGCAGCTCGCTATTGGACAGGGTACCGTATTTT
TRBV27,TRBJ1-5,.,16,TRBD1,CASSPRQGGSNQPQHF,TGTGCCAGCAGTCCACGACAGGGAGGGAGCAATCAGCCCCAGCATTTT
TRBV5-4,TRBJ1-2,.,14,.,CASSLTGTNYGYTF,TGTGCCAGCAGCTTAACAGGTACTAACTATGGCTACACCTTC
TRBV7-2,TRBJ2-4,.,14,TRBD1,CASSLGQGPYIQYF,TGTGCCAGCAGCTTAGGACAGGGTCCATACATTCAGTACTTC
TRBV4-3,TRBJ1-6,.,15,.,CASSRLGARNSPLHF,TGCGCCAGCAGCCGGCTTGGGGCCCGGAATTCACCCCTCCACTTT
TRBV11-2,TRBJ2-2,once,13,.,CASREWGTGELFF,TGTGCCAGCCGAGAATGGGGGACCGGGGAGCTGTTTTTT
TRBV11-3,TRBJ1-1,.,15,.,CASSRTSGPSTEAFF,TGTGCCAGCAGCCGAACTTCGGGGCCGAGCACTGAAGCTTTCTTT
TRBV14,TRBJ1-1,.,13,.,CASSQDRNTEAFF,TGTGCCAGCAGCCAAGATAGGAACACTGAAGCTTTCTTT
TRBV7-3,TRBJ1-6,.,14,.,CASSLGYVGSPLHF,TGTGCCAGCAGCTTAGGTTACGTTGGTTCACCCCTCCACTTT
TRBV18,TRBJ2-6,.,17,TRBD1,CASSFGQGTSGANVLTF,TGTGCCAGCTCATTTGGACAGGGGACCTCTGGGGCCAACGTCCTGACTTTC
TRBV29-1,TRBJ1-2,.,12,.,CSVEGRDKGYTF,TGCAGCGTTGAGGGCCGGGATAAAGGCTACACCTTC
TRBV29-1,TRBJ2-5,once,10,.,CSAGISPQYF,TGCAGCGCCGGAATCTCCCCCCAGTACTTC
TRBV7-9,TRBJ1-6,.,16,TRBD1,CASSLAEGAGNSPLHF,TGTGCCAGCAGCTTAGCGGAGGGGGCGGGCAATTCACCCCTCCACTTT
TRBV2,TRBJ2-2,once,15,.,CASSEGTRNTGELFF,TGTGCCAGCAGTGAAGGGACAAGGAACACCGGGGAGCTGTTTTTT
TRBV14,TRBJ2-7,.,14,.,CASSRAGRSYEQYF,TGTGCCAGCAGCCGCGCGGGGCGATCCTACGAGCAGTACTTC
TRBV14,TRBJ1-2,.,14,.,CASSQDEISYGYTF,TGTGCCAGCAGCCAAGATGAGATTAGCTATGGCTACACCTTC
TRBV5-5,TRBJ2-7,.,16,TRBD2,CASSFGGVHGYYEQYF,TGTGCCAGCAGCTTTGGGGGGGTCCACGGATACTACGAGCAGTACTTC
TRBV7-6,TRBJ1-4,.,15,TRBD1,CASSPGQGVAEKLFF,TGTGCCAGCAGCCCCGGACAGGGGGTAGCTGAAAAACTGTTTTTT
TRBV27,TRBJ1-1,.,15,TRBD1,CASRRTGGMNTEAFF,TGTGCCAGCCGGCGGACAGGGGGCATGAACACTGAAGCTTTCTTT
TRBV5-5,TRBJ1-4,.,14,.,CASSLRWDNEKLFF,TGTGCCAGCAGCCTCAGGTGGGATAATGAAAAACTGTTTTTT
TRBV7-2,TRBJ1-6,.,15,.,CASSLMGNDNSPLHF,TGTGCCAGCAGCTTGATGGGGAACGATAATTCACCCCTCCACTTT
TRBV12-3/TRBV12-4,TRBJ2-1,.,12,.,CASSRSYNEQFF,TGTGCCAGCAGCCGATCCTACAATGAGCAGTTCTTC
TRBV10-3,TRBJ2-5,few,14,.,CAISESGGGETQYF,TGTGCCATCAGTGAGTCTGGGGGTGGAGAGACCCAGTACTTC
TRBV2,TRBJ1-6,.,15,TRBD1,CASSVQGAVNSPLHF,TGTGCCAGCAGCGTACAGGGGGCCGTTAATTCACCCCTCCACTTT
TRBV28,TRBJ2-7,.,21,TRBD2,CASSSRGVGGPNAKLSYEQYF,TGTGCCAGCAGTTCCCGAGGGGTGGGAGGGCCAAATGCCAAACTCTCCTACGAGCAGTACTTC
TRBV5-4,TRBJ2-1,.,15,TRBD2,CASSLGLAGNNEQFF,TGTGCCAGCAGCTTGGGTCTAGCGGGAAACAATGAGCAGTTCTTC
TRBV7-3,TRBJ2-3,.,14,.,CASSLSRGTDTQYF,TGTGCCAGCAGCTTAAGCAGGGGCACAGATACGCAGTATTTT
TRBV28,TRBJ1-1,.,14,.,CASSLAGLSTEAFF,TGTGCCAGCAGTTTAGCAGGGTTGAGCACTGAAGCTTTCTTT
TRBV12-2,TRBJ1-1,.,18,.,CASRLVVDWAPRYTEAFF,TGTGCAAGTCGCTTAGTTGTCGATTGGGCACCTCGGTACACTGAAGCTTTCTTT
TRBV10-3,TRBJ1-5,.,17,.,CAISESVTEGGYQPQHF,TGTGCCATCAGTGAGTCTGTCACCGAGGGAGGGTATCAGCCCCAGCATTTT
TRBV11-3,TRBJ2-5,.,14,TRBD1,CASSTQGAKETQYF,TGTGCCAGCAGCACACAGGGGGCTAAAGAGACCCAGTACTTC
TRBV19,TRBJ1-1,.,15,.,CASTRTTDWRTEAFF,TGTGCCAGTACTAGAACGACGGATTGGCGCACTGAAGCTTTCTTT
TRBV7-2,TRBJ1-3,.,15,.,CASSLERGGGNTIYF,TGTGCCAGCAGCTTAGAACGGGGGGGCGGAAACACCATATATTTT